Each of the 14 T cell receptor beta chains below was sequenced from the same sample in a study of response to subunit inactivated influenza vaccine. TCRdb recomputed calls from the RT-PCR reads with MiXCR, one row per CDR3 protein. The table records around 320,000 distinct CDR3 sequences, about 20% of them present only once. The sequenced sample was PBMCs from blood, obtained around 22 months after vaccination. The receptors derive from a man aged 45 to 75 who received an inactivated influenza vaccine.

V is TRBV12-5 and J is TRBJ1-2, with D possibly TRBD1 on 5 matching bases. Per germline, CDR1 LGHNT and CDR2 FRNRAP. Trimming removed 2 bases from V and 4 bases from J, with 11 bases in between. This CDR3 is 14 amino acids long. The CDR3 DNA follows: TGTGCTAGTGGTTTGACCGGGACCCGCTATGGCTACACCTTC. This sequence encodes CASGLTGTRYGYTF.

The chain combines TRBV9 with TRBJ2-7, with a possible D match to TRBD2 (5 bases). Germline values: CDR1 SGDLS, CDR2 YYNGEE. Trimming removed 0 bases from V and 2 bases from J, with 15 bases in between. The CDR3 covers 16 residues. The CDR3 DNA is TGTGCCAGCAGCGTAGGTCCTCTAGCTGCGACCTACGAGCAGTACTTC. Translating gives CASSVGPLAATYEQYF.

The V call is TRBV7-3, the J call TRBJ2-3; D is uncertain. Germline-derived CDR1 and CDR2 are SGHTA and FQGTGA. V was trimmed by 4 bases and J by 4 bases, leaving 9 bases between them. The CDR3 loop spans 13 amino acids. CDR3 residues: CASSSLGPDTQYF. The DNA for the CDR3 is TGTGCCAGCAGCTCCCTTGGACCAGATACGCAGTATTTT.

V usage is TRBV28 and J usage is TRBJ1-1, with D tentatively TRBD1 (5 bases). Trimming took 1 base from V and 0 from J, leaving 15 bases between them. CDR3 length: 17 amino acids. Looked up from germline, CDR1 is MDHEN and CDR2 is SYDVKM. The CDR3 nucleotides read TGTGCCAGCAGTTTATTTCTCCAGGGAATGGTGAACACTGAAGCTTTCTTT. Translated: CASSLFLQGMVNTEAFF.

The chain is built from TRBV7-9 and TRBJ2-3, with D uncertain. The CDR3 totals 17 residues. Germline V lookup: CDR1 SEHNR, CDR2 FQNEAQ (reference sequence). Trimming removed 2 bases at V and 4 bases at J, with 19 bases between. The CDR3 coding sequence is TGTGCCAGCAGCTTATCACTCATAAGCTCCCTCCCAGATACGCAGTATTTT. Translating it yields CASSLSLISSLPDTQYF.

In DNA form, the CDR3 reads TGCAGTGCTAGAGAGGGGAGGGGTTCGAGCAATCAGCCCCAGCATTTT. Translated, it gives CSAREGRGSSNQPQHF. The chain carries TRBV20-1 and TRBJ1-5, with a possible D match to TRBD1 (5 bases). V lost 0 bases, J lost 1 base, and 13 bases lay in between. This CDR3 is built from 16 residues. CDR1 and CDR2 (germline): DFQATT, SNEGSKA (reference sequence).

The chain links TRBV4-1 to TRBJ1-5; D not resolved. CDR3 length equals 15 residues. Trimming pared 1 base from V and 0 bases from J, leaving 7 bases between. Looked up from germline, CDR1 is MGHRA and CDR2 is YSYEKL. CDR3 DNA sequence: TGCGCCAGCAGCCAAGCATGGAATAGCAATCAGCCCCAGCATTTT. The encoded protein is CASSQAWNSNQPQHF.

V and J are TRBV27 and TRBJ1-1; the D is unclear. The CDR3 totals 14 residues. The V end was cut by 3 bases, the J end by 0 bases, with 8 bases between. Germline V gene data show CDR1 as MNHEY and CDR2 as SMNVEV (reference sequence). CDR3 sequence: CASSLLDVNTEAFF. The CDR3 coding sequence is TGTGCCAGCAGTTTGTTGGACGTGAACACTGAAGCTTTCTTT.

This chain uses TRBV15 with TRBJ1-5, with 8 bases aligning to TRBD1. CDR1 and CDR2 from the germline V gene are LNHNV and YYDKDF (reference sequence). This CDR3 comprises 16 residues. V lost 1 base to trimming and J lost 4 bases; unmatched junction nucleotides: 6. In DNA, the CDR3 is TGTGCCACCAGCAGAGTGGGTTGGACAGGGAATCAGCCCCAGCATTTT. Translation: CATSRVGWTGNQPQHF. The full variable domain, in which reference TRBV15 and TRBJ1-5 provide the parts outside the CDR3, is DAMVIQNPRYQVTQFGKPVTLSCSQTLNHNVMYWYQQKSSQAPKLLFHYYDKDFNNEADTPDNFQSRRPNTSFCFLDIRSPGLGDTAMYLCATSRVGWTGNQPQHFGDGTRLSIL.

This clonotype occurred once. The V call is TRBV20-1, the J call TRBJ2-5; 7 bases line up with TRBD2. Germline V CDR1 and CDR2: DFQATT, SNEGSKA (reference sequence). The V and J ends lost 2 bases and 0 bases, in that order; junction bases with no gene match: 6. The CDR3 has 15 residues. Here the CDR3 reads CSARSLADHQETQYF. CDR3 DNA sequence: TGCAGTGCTAGATCGCTAGCGGATCACCAAGAGACCCAGTACTTC.

Only a few counts were recorded for this clonotype. The gene calls are TRBV6-5 and TRBJ1-2; D is unclear. The CDR3 consists of 17 residues. The V gene lost 4 bases and the J gene lost 3 bases, with 21 bases spanning the gap. Per the germline V gene, CDR1 is MNHEY and CDR2 is SVGAGI. The CDR3 region is CASSSRIGGPWDYGYTF. The CDR3 nucleotides are TGTGCCAGCAGTTCCCGAATCGGCGGCCCTTGGGACTATGGCTACACCTTC.

The J gene is TRBJ2-7, the V gene TRBV7-9; tentatively, D is TRBD1 (6 bases). Germline V gene data show CDR1 as SEHNR and CDR2 as FQNEAQ (reference sequence). This CDR3 is built from 13 residues. V dropped 5 bases and J dropped 4 bases, with 12 bases sitting between them. The CDR3 nucleotides read TGTGCCAGCAGCCAACAGGGCCGATACGAGCAGTACTTC. It translates to CASSQQGRYEQYF.

There are many counts of this clonotype. The chain is built from TRBV29-1 and TRBJ1-5; 8 positions match TRBD1. This CDR3 comprises 15 residues. From germline, CDR1 is SQVTM and CDR2 ANQGSEA. Germline trimming cut 4 bases from V and 1 base from J; bases unmatched to any gene: 6. CDR3 in amino acids: CSVALGTGSNQPQHF. CDR3 in DNA: TGCAGCGTTGCCCTTGGGACAGGCAGCAATCAGCCCCAGCATTTT.

This chain connects TRBV29-1 to TRBJ2-1, with D perhaps given as TRBD1 or TRBD2 (5 bases each). The CDR3 has 13 residues. CDR1 SQVTM and CDR2 ANQGSEA come from the germline V gene. Between the trimmed V and J ends, which lost 6 bases and 7 bases, there was a span of 16 bases. CDR3 amino acids: CSVDSVWGNEQFF. CDR3 DNA: TGCAGCGTCGACAGTGTTTGGGGGAATGAGCAGTTCTTC.